The T cell receptor beta chain under discussion was sequenced for a study of radiotherapy plus CTLA-4 blockade in lung cancer. At the level of the study: Among patients, over 15% showed objective responses, and 31% had disease control. Study-wide findings and caveats: Following radiotherapy plus ipilimumab, tumor-derived TCR clones expanded in the blood.

A remark on this clone: Its antigen is unidentified.

Data came from immunoSEQ multiplex PCR; TCRdb stores just in-frame clones and leaves some out. Here the sample spans more than 40,000 clones, roughly 67% being singletons. The V and J ends lost 7 bases and 6 bases, in that order; junction bases with no gene match: 4. Germline CDR1 DFQATT, CDR2 SNEGSKA (reference sequence). The CDR3 is made up of 11 amino acids. The receptor's source is a human donor with non-small cell lung cancer who had a partial response to radiotherapy plus ipilimumab. The sample consisted of peripheral blood, taken from a patient treated with radiotherapy plus ipilimumab. The V and J genes are TRBV20-1 and TRBJ2-3, with 7 bases that match TRBD2. CDR3 nucleotides: TGCAGTGTTCTAGCGGCCGATACGCAGTATTTT. Residues: CSVLAADTQYF.